This T cell receptor (beta chain) was observed in a study of blood T cells in healthy people across ages. Germline V gene lookup returns CDR1 SQVTM and CDR2 ANQGSEA. V was trimmed by 4 bases and J by 8 bases, leaving 15 bases between them. The CDR3 has 13 residues. The study's findings and limits: Donors of long life had a larger count of naive CD4+ cells and greater diversity than aged donors. Older age coincided with a roughly linear decline in TCR beta diversity per million T cells.

A second PCR of 7 to 11 cycles used a sample-barcoded 5' primer and a J-beta primer mix. TCRdb passed the 5' RACE reads through MiXCR, listing each CDR3 protein once. This sample yields about 680,000 distinct CDR3 sequences, of which around 49% are seen a single time; around 32% belongs to the top ten. A note on this clonotype: The antigen is not known.

What was sequenced was blood. The TCR sequence derives from an older woman in good health. The chain couples TRBV29-1 to TRBJ1-5, with D possibly TRBD1 on 5 matching bases. The CDR3 protein is CSVGGRAGKPQHF. CDR3 sequence (DNA): TGCAGCGTTGGGGGGAGGGCCGGTAAGCCCCAGCATTTT.